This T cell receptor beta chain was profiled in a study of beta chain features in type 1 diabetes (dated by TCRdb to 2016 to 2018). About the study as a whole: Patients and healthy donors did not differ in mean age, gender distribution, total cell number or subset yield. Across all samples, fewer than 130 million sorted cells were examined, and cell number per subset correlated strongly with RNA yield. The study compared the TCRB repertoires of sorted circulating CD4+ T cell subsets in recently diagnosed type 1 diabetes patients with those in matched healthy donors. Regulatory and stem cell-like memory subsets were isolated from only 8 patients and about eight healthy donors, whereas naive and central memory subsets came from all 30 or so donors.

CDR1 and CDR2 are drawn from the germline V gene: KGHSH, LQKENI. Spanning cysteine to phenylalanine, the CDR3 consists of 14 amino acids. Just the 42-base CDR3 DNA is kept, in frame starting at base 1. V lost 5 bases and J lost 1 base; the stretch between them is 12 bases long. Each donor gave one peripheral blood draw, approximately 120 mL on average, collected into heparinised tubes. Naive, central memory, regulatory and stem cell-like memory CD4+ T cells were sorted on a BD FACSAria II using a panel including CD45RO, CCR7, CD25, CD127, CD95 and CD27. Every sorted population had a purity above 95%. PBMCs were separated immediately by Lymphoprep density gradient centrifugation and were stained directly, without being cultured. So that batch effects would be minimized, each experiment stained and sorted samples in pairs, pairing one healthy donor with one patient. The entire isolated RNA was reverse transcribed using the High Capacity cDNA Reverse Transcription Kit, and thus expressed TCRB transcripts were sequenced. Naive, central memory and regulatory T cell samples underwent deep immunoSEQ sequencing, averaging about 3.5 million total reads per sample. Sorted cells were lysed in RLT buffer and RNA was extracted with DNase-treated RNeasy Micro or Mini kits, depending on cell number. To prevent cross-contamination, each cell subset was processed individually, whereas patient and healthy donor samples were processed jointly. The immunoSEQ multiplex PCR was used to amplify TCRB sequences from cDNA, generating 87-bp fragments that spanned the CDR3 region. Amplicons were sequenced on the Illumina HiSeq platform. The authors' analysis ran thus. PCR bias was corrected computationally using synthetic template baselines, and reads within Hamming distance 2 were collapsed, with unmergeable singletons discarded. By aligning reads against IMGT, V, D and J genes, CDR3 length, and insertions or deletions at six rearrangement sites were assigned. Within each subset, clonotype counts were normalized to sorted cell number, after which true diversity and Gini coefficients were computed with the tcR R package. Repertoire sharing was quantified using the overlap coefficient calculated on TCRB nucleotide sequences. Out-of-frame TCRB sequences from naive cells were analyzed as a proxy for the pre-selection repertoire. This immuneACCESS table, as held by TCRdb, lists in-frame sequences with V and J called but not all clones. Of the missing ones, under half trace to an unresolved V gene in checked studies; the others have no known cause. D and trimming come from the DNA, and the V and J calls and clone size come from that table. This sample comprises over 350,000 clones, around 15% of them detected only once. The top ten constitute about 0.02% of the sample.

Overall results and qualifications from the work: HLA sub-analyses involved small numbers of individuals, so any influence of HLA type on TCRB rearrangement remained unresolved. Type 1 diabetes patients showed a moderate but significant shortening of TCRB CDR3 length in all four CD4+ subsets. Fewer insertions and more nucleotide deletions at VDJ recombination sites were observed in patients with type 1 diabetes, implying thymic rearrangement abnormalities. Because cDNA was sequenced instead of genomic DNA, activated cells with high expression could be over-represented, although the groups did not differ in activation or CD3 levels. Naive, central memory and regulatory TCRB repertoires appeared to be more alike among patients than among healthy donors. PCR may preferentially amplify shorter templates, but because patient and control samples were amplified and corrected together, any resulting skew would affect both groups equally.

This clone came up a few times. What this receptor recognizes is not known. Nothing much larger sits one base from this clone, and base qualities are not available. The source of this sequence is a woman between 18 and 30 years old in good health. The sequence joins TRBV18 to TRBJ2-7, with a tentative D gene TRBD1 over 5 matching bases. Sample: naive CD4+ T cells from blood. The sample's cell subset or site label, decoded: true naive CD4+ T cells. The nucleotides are TGTGCCAGCTCATCGACAGTGCTTTCCTACGAGCAGTACTTC. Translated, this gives CASSSTVLSYEQYF.